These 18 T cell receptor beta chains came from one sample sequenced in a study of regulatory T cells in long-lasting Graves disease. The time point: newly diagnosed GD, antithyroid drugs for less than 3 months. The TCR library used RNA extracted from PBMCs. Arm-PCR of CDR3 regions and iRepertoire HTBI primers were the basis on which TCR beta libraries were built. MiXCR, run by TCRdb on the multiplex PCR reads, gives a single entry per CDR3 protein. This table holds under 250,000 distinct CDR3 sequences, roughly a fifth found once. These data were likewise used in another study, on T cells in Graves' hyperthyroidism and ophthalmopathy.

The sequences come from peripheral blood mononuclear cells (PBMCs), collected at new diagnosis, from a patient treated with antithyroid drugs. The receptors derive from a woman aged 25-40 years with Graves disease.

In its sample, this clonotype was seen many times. CDR3 in amino acids: CAWSVGDSSGNTIYF. The CDR3 DNA reads as TGTGCCTGGAGTGTCGGCGACTCCTCTGGAAACACCATATATTTT. V and J are TRBV30 and TRBJ1-3, with unresolved D. CDR1 is GTSNPN and CDR2 is SVGIG in the germline V gene (reference sequence). V was trimmed by 0 bases and J by 0 bases, leaving 9 bases between them. CDR3 size: 15 residues.

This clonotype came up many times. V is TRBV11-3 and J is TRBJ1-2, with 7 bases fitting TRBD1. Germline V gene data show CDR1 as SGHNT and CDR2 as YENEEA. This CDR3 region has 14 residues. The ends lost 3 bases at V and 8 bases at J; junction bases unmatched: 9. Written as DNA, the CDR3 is TGTGCCAGCAGCTTCGGACAGGCGGGAGACGGCTACACCTTC. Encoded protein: CASSFGQAGDGYTF.

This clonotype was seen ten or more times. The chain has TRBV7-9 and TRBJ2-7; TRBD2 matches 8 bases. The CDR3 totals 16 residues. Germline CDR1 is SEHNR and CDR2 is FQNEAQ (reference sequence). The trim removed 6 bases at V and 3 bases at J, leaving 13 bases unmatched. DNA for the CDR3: TGTGCCAGCAGTATCGGTGGGGGCGGGAGGATCTACGAGCAGTACTTC. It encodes CASSIGGGGRIYEQYF.

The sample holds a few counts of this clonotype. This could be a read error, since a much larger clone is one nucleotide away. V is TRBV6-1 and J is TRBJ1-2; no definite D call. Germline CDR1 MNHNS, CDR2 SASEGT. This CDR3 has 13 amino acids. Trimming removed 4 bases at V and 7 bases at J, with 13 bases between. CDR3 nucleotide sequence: TGTGCCAGCAGTGGGACCCCCCTGGGTGGCTACACCTTC. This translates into CASSGTPLGGYTF.

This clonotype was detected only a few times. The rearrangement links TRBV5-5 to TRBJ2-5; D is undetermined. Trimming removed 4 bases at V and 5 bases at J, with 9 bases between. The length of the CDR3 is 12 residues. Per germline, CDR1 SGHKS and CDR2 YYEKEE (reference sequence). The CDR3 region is CASSRMGETQYF. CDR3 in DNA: TGTGCCAGCAGCCGCATGGGGGAGACCCAGTACTTC.

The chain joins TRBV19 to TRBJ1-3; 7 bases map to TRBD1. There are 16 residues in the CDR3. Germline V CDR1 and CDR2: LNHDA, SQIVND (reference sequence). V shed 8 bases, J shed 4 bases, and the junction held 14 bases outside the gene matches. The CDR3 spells CASWDRTTSTGNTIYF. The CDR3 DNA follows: TGTGCCAGTTGGGACAGAACGACCTCGACCGGAAACACCATATATTTT.

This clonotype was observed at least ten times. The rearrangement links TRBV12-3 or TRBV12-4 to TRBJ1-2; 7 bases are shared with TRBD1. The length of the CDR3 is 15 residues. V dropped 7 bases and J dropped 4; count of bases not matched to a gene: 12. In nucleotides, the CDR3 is TGTGCCAGCACCGAACTAGGGGGCTTAGCCTATGGCTACACCTTC. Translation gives CASTELGGLAYGYTF.

CDR3 in DNA: TGTGCCAGCAGCCTTAGGGGCCAGGTAGGCAACGAGCAGTACTTC. Protein sequence: CASSLRGQVGNEQYF. This rearrangement joins TRBV11-2 to TRBJ2-7, with a tentative D call TRBD1 (5 bases). The germline gives CDR1 SGHAT, CDR2 FQNNGV. The V gene lost 5 bases and the J gene lost 5 bases, with 19 bases spanning the gap. The length of the CDR3 is 15 residues. The complete variable domain, with remaining parts taken from reference TRBV11-2 and TRBJ2-7, reads EAGVAQSPRYKIIEKRQSVAFWCNPISGHATLYWYQQILGQGPKLLIQFQNNGVVDDSQLPKDRFSAERLKGVDSTLKIQPAKLEDSAVYLCASSLRGQVGNEQYFGPGTRLTVT.

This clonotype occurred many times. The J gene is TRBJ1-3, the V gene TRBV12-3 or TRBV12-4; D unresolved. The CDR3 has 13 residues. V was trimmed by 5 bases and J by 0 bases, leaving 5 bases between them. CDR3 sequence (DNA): TGTGCCAGCAGTCCGAGCTCTGGAAACACCATATATTTT. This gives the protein CASSPSSGNTIYF.

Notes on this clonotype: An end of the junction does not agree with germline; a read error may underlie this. The CDR3 region has the DNA TGTGCCTGCAGTTACTCGGCCGGGACTAGCGGTACTCCCTACGAGCAGTACTTC. Protein sequence: CACSYSAGTSGTPYEQYF. The V and J genes are TRBV6-5 and TRBJ2-7, with 11 bases lining up with TRBD2. Germline assignment: CDR1 MNHEY and CDR2 SVGAGI. The CDR3 sequence is 18 residues long.

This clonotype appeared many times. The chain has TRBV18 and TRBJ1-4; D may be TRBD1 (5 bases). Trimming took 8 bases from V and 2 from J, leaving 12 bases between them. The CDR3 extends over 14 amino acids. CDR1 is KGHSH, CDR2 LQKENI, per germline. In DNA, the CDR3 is TGTGCCAGCAGGGACTCAGGGACTAATGAAAAACTGTTTTTT. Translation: CASRDSGTNEKLFF. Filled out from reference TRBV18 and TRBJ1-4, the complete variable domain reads NAGVMQNPRHLVRRRGQEARLRCSPMKGHSHVYWYRQLPEEGLKFMVYLQKENIIDESGMPKERFSAEFPKEGPSILRIQQVVRGDSAAYFCASRDSGTNEKLFFGSGTQLSVL.

For the CDR3, the DNA is TGCGCCAGCAGCCTTTTCCAGAGCACAGATACGCAGTATTTT. Translating gives CASSLFQSTDTQYF. The chain recombines TRBV4-1 with TRBJ2-3; no definite D call. The CDR3 contains 14 residues. The germline V gene has CDR1 MGHRA and CDR2 YSYEKL. Trimming pared 4 bases from V and 0 bases from J, leaving 8 bases between.

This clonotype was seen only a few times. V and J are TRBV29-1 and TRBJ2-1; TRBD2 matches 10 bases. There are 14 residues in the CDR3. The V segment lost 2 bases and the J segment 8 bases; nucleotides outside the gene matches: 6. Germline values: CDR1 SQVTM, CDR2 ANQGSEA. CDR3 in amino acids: CSVEPSGSFDEQFF. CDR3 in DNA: TGCAGCGTTGAACCTAGCGGGAGTTTCGATGAGCAGTTCTTC.

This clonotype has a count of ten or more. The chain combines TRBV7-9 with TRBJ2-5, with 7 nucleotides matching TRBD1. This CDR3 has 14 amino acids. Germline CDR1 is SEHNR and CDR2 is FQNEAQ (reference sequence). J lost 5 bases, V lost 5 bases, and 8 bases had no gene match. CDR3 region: CASSPRQGMETQYF. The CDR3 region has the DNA TGTGCCAGCAGCCCTCGACAGGGAATGGAGACCCAGTACTTC.

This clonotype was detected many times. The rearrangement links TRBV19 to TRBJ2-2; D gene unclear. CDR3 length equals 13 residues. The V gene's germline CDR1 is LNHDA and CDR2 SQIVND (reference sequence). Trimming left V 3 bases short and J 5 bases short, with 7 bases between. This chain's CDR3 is CASSIVDTGELFF. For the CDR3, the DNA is TGTGCCAGTAGTATTGTGGATACCGGGGAGCTGTTTTTT.

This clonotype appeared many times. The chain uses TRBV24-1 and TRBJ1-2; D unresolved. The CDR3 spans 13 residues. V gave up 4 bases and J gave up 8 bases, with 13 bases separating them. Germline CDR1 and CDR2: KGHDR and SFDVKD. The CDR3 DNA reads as TGTGCCACCAGTGAACCGGGCTTGATCGGCTACACCTTC. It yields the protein CATSEPGLIGYTF.

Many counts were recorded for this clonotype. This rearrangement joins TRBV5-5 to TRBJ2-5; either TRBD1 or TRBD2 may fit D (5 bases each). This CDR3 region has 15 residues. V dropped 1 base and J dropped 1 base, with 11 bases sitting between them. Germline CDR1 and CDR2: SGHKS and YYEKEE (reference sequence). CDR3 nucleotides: TGTGCCAGCAGCTTGATTGCCGGGGCCCAAGAGACCCAGTACTTC. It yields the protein CASSLIAGAQETQYF. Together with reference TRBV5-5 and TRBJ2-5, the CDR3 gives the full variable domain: DAGVTQSPTHLIKTRGQQVTLRCSPISGHKSVSWYQQVLGQGPQFIFQYYEKEERGRGNFPDRFSARQFPNYSSELNVNALLLGDSALYLCASSLIAGAQETQYFGPGTRLLVL.

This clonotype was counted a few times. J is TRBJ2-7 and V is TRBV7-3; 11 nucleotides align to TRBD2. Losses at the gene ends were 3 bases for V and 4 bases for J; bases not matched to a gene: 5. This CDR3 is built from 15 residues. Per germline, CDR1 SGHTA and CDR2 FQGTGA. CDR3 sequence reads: CASSFTSGRVYEQYF. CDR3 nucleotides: TGTGCCAGCAGCTTTACTAGCGGGAGAGTGTACGAGCAGTACTTC.